This entry lists 5 T cell receptor beta chains sequenced from one sample in a study of long-term antiretroviral therapy in people with HIV. Runs used v3.0 of the immunoSEQ assay and were done at survey level. The table came from immunoSEQ multiplex PCR; TCRdb's copy has only in-frame clones and leaves some out. This sample has around 27,000 clones; about 90% occur once, and the top ten carry less than 6%. The sample here was unsorted PBMCs, taken about 4.3 years after starting antiretroviral therapy. The receptors were sampled from a man aged 25 to 40 with HIV.

The chain uses TRBV10-3 and TRBJ1-1; 8 bases agree with TRBD1. J gave up 5 bases and V 6 bases, and 5 bases lay outside the gene matches. Germline values: CDR1 ENHRY, CDR2 SYGVKD. This CDR3 comprises 13 residues. CDR3 sequence reads: CAIRTGDGTEAFF. CDR3 bases: TGTGCCATCAGGACAGGGGATGGGACTGAAGCTTTCTTT.

This clone was detected only once. The CDR3 coding sequence is TGTGCCAGCAGCTCCTTTGGGGGGGGTCGCTACGAGCAGTACTTC. Encoded protein: CASSSFGGGRYEQYF. The chain has TRBV7-9 and TRBJ2-7; 7 nucleotides align to TRBD2. The CDR3 runs 15 residues. Germline V CDR1 and CDR2: SEHNR, FQNEAQ (reference sequence). Germline trimming cut 4 bases from V and 3 bases from J; bases unmatched to any gene: 9.

The chain has TRBV29-1 and TRBJ2-2; 7 nucleotides line up with TRBD1. Trimming took 7 bases from V and 4 from J; bases not matched to a gene: 3. The CDR3 is made up of 12 amino acids. From germline, CDR1 is SQVTM and CDR2 ANQGSEA. The CDR3, as DNA: TGCAGCGCGACAGGGAGCACCGGGGAGCTGTTTTTT. The encoded protein is CSATGSTGELFF.

This chain uses TRBV4-1 with TRBJ2-1; D not certain. Trimming cost V 3 bases and J 3 bases, with 9 bases left between them. The germline V gene encodes CDR1 MGHRA and CDR2 YSYEKL. The CDR3 is made up of 14 amino acids. CDR3 coding DNA: TGCGCCAGCAGCCAGCCCGGGTTCTACAATGAGCAGTTCTTC. Its protein product is CASSQPGFYNEQFF.

This chain uses TRBV11-2 with TRBJ2-3; 7 positions agree with TRBD1. V shed 5 bases, J shed 5 bases, and the junction held 7 bases outside the gene matches. CDR3 length: 14 residues. In germline, CDR1 is SGHAT, CDR2 FQNNGV. CDR3 loop: CASSPDRSVDTQYF. Here the CDR3 DNA reads TGTGCCAGCAGCCCGGACAGGAGCGTAGATACGCAGTATTTT. Supplemented by reference TRBV11-2 and TRBJ2-3, the full variable domain reads EAGVAQSPRYKIIEKRQSVAFWCNPISGHATLYWYQQILGQGPKLLIQFQNNGVVDDSQLPKDRFSAERLKGVDSTLKIQPAKLEDSAVYLCASSPDRSVDTQYFGPGTRLTVL.